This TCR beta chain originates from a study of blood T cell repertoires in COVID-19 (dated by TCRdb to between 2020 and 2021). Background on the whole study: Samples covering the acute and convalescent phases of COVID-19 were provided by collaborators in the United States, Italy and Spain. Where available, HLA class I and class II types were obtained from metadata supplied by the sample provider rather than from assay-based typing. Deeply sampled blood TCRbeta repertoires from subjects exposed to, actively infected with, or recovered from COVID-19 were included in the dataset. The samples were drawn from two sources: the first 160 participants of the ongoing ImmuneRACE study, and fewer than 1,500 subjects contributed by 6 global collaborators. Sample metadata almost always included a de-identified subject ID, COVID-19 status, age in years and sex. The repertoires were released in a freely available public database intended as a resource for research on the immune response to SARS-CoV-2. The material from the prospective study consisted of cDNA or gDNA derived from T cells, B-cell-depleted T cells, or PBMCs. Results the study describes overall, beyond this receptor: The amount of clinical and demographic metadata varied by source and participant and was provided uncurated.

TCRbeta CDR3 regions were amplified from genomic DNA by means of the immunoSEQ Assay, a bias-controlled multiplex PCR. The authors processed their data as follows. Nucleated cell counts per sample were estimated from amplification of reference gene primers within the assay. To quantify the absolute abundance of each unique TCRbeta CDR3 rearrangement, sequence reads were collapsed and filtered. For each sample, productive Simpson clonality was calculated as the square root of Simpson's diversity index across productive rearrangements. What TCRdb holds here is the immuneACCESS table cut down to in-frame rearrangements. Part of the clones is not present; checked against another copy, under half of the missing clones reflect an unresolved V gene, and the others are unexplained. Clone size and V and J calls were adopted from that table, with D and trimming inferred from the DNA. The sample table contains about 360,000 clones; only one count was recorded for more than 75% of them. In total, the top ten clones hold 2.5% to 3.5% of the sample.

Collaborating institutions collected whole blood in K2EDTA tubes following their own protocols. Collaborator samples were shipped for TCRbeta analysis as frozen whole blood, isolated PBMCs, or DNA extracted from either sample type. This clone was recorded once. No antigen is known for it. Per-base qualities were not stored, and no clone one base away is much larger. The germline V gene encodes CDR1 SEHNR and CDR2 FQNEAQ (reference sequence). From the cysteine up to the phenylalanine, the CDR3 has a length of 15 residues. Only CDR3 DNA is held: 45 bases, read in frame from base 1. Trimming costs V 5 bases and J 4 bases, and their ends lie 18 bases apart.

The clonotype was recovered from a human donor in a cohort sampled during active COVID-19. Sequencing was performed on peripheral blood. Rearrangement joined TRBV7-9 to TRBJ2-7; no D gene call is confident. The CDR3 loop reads CASSPSVSAGYEQYF. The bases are TGTGCCAGCAGCCCCTCAGTCTCAGCAGGATACGAGCAGTACTTC.